The T cell receptor (beta chain) described here comes from a study of T cell responses to AZD1222 COVID-19 vaccine. Regarding the study as a whole: Two AZD1222 doses significantly raised spike-specific TCR breadth and depth over controls. Sampling that yielded the repertoires occurred only after the peak T cell response. Dominant at 160-218 and 743-854, vaccine-associated CD4 TCRs also spanned spike.

Comments on this clone: The antigen is unknown.

CDR3 length: 12 amino acids. The V end was cut by 6 bases, the J end by 5 bases, with 8 bases between. Germline CDR1 MDHEN, CDR2 SYDVKM. Assay: immunoSEQ multiplex PCR; the TCRdb copy retains only in-frame clones and omits some. The table records 130,000 or so clones, over 85% of them present only once. The chain uses TRBV28 and TRBJ1-5; no definite D call. This specimen consisted of peripheral blood, obtained on day 0 of AZD1222 vaccination. The origin of this receptor is an adult in good health. CDR3 nucleotides: TGTGCCAGCAGGTCCCGGGATCAGCCCCAGCATTTT. Protein product: CASRSRDQPQHF.